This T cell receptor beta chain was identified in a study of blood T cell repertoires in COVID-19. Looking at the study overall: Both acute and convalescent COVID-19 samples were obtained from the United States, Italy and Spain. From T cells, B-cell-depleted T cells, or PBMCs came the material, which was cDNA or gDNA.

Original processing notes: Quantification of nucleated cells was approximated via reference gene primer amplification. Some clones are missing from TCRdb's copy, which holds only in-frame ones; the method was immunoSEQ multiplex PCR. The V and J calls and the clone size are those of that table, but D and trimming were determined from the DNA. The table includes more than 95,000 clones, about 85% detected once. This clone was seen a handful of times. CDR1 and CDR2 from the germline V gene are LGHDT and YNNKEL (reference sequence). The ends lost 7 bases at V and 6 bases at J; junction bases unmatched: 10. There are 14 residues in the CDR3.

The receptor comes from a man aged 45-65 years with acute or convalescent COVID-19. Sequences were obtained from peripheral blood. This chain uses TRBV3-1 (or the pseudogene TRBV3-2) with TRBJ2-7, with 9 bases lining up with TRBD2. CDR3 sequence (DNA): TGTGCCAGCAATAGCGGGGGCAGGAGTTCCGAGCAGTACTTC. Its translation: CASNSGGRSSEQYF.